These T cell receptor delta chains were read from a single sample in a study of delta chains in infants with herpesvirus infections. TCRdb re-called the RT-PCR reads through CATT. The repertoire holds about 1,400 delta-chain clones, roughly 21% seen once, with under 25% in the top ten. The sample in question was peripheral blood, obtained at time point 2 of longitudinal follow-up. These TCRs come from a human donor who was a Ugandan infant, either HIV-exposed or HIV-unexposed (not recorded which). Both conserved end residues are part of each CDR3. The order of the fields is D gene, clone size, V gene, J gene, CDR3 protein, CDR3 DNA. D genes are given only for firm matches. Only part of the rows carry a size: once, few, many, or a class if the clone is expanded.

.	medium-sized	TRDV1	TRDJ1	CALGELVPSSDKLIF	TGTGCTCTTGGGGAACTGGTACCTAGTTCCGATAAACTCATCTTT
.	large	TRDV2	TRDJ1	CACNRSVGKYTDKLIF	TGTGCCTGTAATAGAAGCGTAGGGAAGTACACCGATAAACTCATCTTT
TRDD3	medium-sized	TRDV1	TRDJ1	CALGEGYVLGESYTDKLIF	TGTGCTCTTGGGGAAGGGTACGTACTGGGGGAGTCGTACACCGATAAACTCATCTTT
.	.	TRDV1	TRDJ1	CALGELCFSRLPGENKLIF	TGTGCTCTTGGGGAACTTTGTTTTAGCCGCCTGCCGGGGGAGAATAAACTCATCTTT
TRDD2	.	TRDV1	TRDJ1	CALGDSTLFLRALLMYTDKLIF	TGTGCTCTTGGGGACTCCACTCTCTTCCTACGGGCTTTGTTAATGTACACCGATAAACTCATCTTT
TRDD3	.	TRDV1	TRDJ1	CALGERSTQPPTSGWGIPDKLIF	TGTGCTCTTGGGGAACGATCAACTCAGCCCCCCACTTCGGGCTGGGGGATACCCGATAAACTCATCTTT
TRDD3	medium-sized	TRAV38-2/DV8	TRDJ1	CAFMNSPWGIRNTDKLIF	TGTGCTTTCATGAATAGCCCGTGGGGGATACGGAACACCGATAAACTCATCTTT
.	.	TRDV1	TRDJ1	CALGELRPRFLRGGGSGGDKLIF	TGTGCTCTTGGGGAACTACGCCCACGGTTCCTACGGGGTGGGGGATCGGGGGGCGATAAACTCATCTTT
TRDD3	medium-sized	TRDV1	TRDJ2	CALGEPGPCTGGPALTAQLFF	TGTGCTCTTGGGGAACCAGGTCCTTGTACTGGGGGACCAGCTTTGACAGCACAACTCTTCTTT
TRDD3	large	TRDV1	TRDJ1	CALGAFPNSPGGIKLIF	TGTGCTCTTGGGGCTTTTCCTAACTCGCCTGGGGGAATAAAACTCATCTTT
.	medium-sized	TRDV1	TRDJ2	CALGELVPVPYLTAQLFF	TGTGCTCTTGGGGAACTAGTACCAGTTCCCTATTTGACAGCACAACTCTTCTTT
.	medium-sized	TRDV1	TRDJ1	CALGERSHPTRLSLRYTDKLIF	TGTGCTCTTGGGGAACGCAGCCATCCAACTCGCCTCTCACTCCGATACACCGATAAACTCATCTTT
TRDD3	.	TRDV3	TRDJ1	CAFDLPPYWGISPTDKLIF	TGTGCCTTCGACCTCCCTCCCTACTGGGGGATCAGTCCCACCGATAAACTCATCTTT
TRDD3	large	TRDV1	TRDJ1	CALGGPLEAHGGYRQADKLIF	TGTGCTCTTGGGGGACCTTTGGAAGCACATGGGGGATACAGGCAGGCCGATAAACTCATCTTT
TRDD3	medium-sized	TRDV1	TRDJ1	CALGERGNWGIVDTDKLIF	TGTGCTCTTGGGGAACGCGGCAACTGGGGGATAGTAGACACCGATAAACTCATCTTT
TRDD3	.	TRDV1	TRDJ1	CALGDPQAFLRPMYWGIPDTDKLIF	TGTGCTCTTGGGGACCCCCAGGCCTTCCTACGTCCGATGTACTGGGGGATACCGGACACCGATAAACTCATCTTT
TRDD2	.	TRDV1	TRDJ1	CALGGRLPRGSVGSSYTDKLIF	TGTGCTCTTGGGGGACGCCTTCCTAGAGGGTCAGTGGGGTCGTCGTACACCGATAAACTCATCTTT
TRDD3	.	TRDV1	TRDJ1	CALGVPGTYPLGIPHKLIF	TGTGCTCTTGGGGTGCCTGGCACCTACCCACTGGGGATACCACATAAACTCATCTTT
.	.	TRDV1	TRDJ1	CALGEGFWGGPLSPLGKLIF	TGTGCTCTTGGGGAGGGATTCTGGGGAGGCCCCCTGTCACCGCTCGGTAAACTCATCTTT
.	medium-sized	TRDV1	TRDJ1	CALGLRPPPYYTDKLIF	TGTGCTCTTGGGTTGCGGCCTCCGCCATACTACACCGATAAACTCATCTTT
TRDD3	.	TRDV1	TRDJ3	CALGDDVTPLGDIRGIFSWDTRQMFF	TGTGCTCTTGGGGACGACGTTACTCCTCTGGGGGATATAAGGGGCATTTTTTCCTGGGACACCCGACAGATGTTTTTC
.	few	TRDV1	TRDJ1	CALGEIFGGTYTDKLIF	TGTGCTCTTGGGGAAATCTTCGGAGGGACCTACACCGATAAACTCATCTTT
TRDD3	large	TRDV2	TRDJ1	CACDTRLGNTDKLIF	TGTGCCTGTGACACCCGACTGGGGAACACCGATAAACTCATCTTT
.	.	TRDV1	TRDJ1	CALGELQFLGGPLSCLGWYTDKLIF	TGTGCTCTTGGGGAACTTCAGTTTCTTGGTGGGCCCCTTTCGTGCCTGGGGTGGTACACCGATAAACTCATCTTT
TRDD2	.	TRDV1	TRDJ1	CALGEVGPSYPIYTDKLIF	TGTGCTCTTGGGGAAGTCGGGCCTTCCTACCCAATATACACCGATAAACTCATCTTT
TRDD2	medium-sized	TRDV1	TRDJ1	CALGKPFLRRVWGSPQGDKLIF	TGTGCTCTTGGGAAGCCCTTCCTACGGAGGGTATGGGGGAGCCCCCAGGGCGATAAACTCATCTTT
.	.	TRDV1	TRDJ1	CALGELRDSYTDKLIF	TGTGCTCTTGGGGAACTTCGGGACTCGTACACCGATAAACTCATCTTT
TRDD3	.	TRDV1	TRDJ1	CALGELPTPYGRLGDTTDKLIF	TGTGCTCTTGGGGAACTTCCCACGCCCTACGGTAGACTGGGGGATACCACCGATAAACTCATCTTT
TRDD3	few	TRDV3	TRDJ1	CAFSTTERGDKADKLIF	TGTGCCTTTAGTACTACGGAGCGGGGGGATAAAGCCGATAAACTCATCTTT
TRDD2	few	TRDV1	TRDJ2	CALGELFYLALLPMCTGRTTAQLFF	TGTGCTCTTGGGGAACTATTTTACTTGGCCCTCCTTCCTATGTGTACTGGGAGAACGACAGCACAACTCTTCTTT
TRDD2	large	TRDV2	TRDJ2	CACDMSRPSYVWGTDSLTAQLFF	TGTGCCTGTGACATGTCAAGGCCTTCCTACGTGTGGGGGACGGACTCTTTGACAGCACAACTCTTCTTT
.	.	TRDV1	TRDJ1	CALGSRVTGASRVGDKLIF	TGTGCTCTTGGTTCCAGAGTCACCGGGGCGAGTAGGGTCGGCGATAAACTCATCTTT